This passage covers 30 T cell receptor beta chains from one sample sequenced in a study of T-cell reconstitution after alpha-beta-depleted transplantation in children. The authors prepared the TCRbeta library with unique molecular identifiers. One entry per CDR3 protein, called by TCRdb with MiXCR from the PCR reads. Here the sample spans about 310,000 distinct CDR3 sequences, about a quarter being singletons. The material sequenced was PBMCs, mostly from graft donor cells, taken 180 days after TCRalphabeta/CD19-depleted stem cell transplant. The receptor source for this set is a male patient younger than 18 who had a stem cell transplant for acute lymphoblastic leukemia, so the T cells may come from the graft donor.

This clonotype was counted a few times. The rearrangement joins TRBV4-1 to TRBJ2-1; no reliable D call. Trimming stripped 0 bases from V and 6 bases from J, with 15 bases between. Germline CDR1 reads MGHRA; CDR2 reads YSYEKL. CDR3 length: 16 amino acids. The CDR3 here is CASSQEDGYGCNEQFF. Written as DNA, the CDR3 is TGCGCCAGCAGCCAAGAAGACGGGTATGGTTGCAATGAGCAGTTCTTC.

V and J are TRBV18 and TRBJ2-3, with TRBD2 as a possible D gene (6 bases). This CDR3 spans 16 amino acids. Trimming took 3 bases from V and 2 from J, leaving 15 bases between them. The germline V gene encodes CDR1 KGHSH and CDR2 LQKENI. The CDR3 is CASSPGGSRYTDTQYF. CDR3 sequence (DNA): TGTGCCAGCTCACCGGGGGGTAGCAGATACACAGATACGCAGTATTTT. Full variable domain (missing parts from reference TRBV18 and TRBJ2-3): NAGVMQNPRHLVRRRGQEARLRCSPMKGHSHVYWYRQLPEEGLKFMVYLQKENIIDESGMPKERFSAEFPKEGPSILRIQQVVRGDSAAYFCASSPGGSRYTDTQYFGPGTRLTVL.

This clonotype was counted at least ten times. V is TRBV7-6 and J is TRBJ1-1; the D is unclear. The V end was cut by 2 bases, the J end by 1 base, with 5 bases between. The CDR3 is made up of 13 amino acids. Germline V lookup: CDR1 SGHVS, CDR2 FNYEAQ. The CDR3 bases are TGTGCCAGCAGCTTACGGTGGAACACTGAAGCTTTCTTT. Translated, it gives CASSLRWNTEAFF.

This rearrangement joins TRBV20-1 to TRBJ1-1, with D tentatively TRBD1 (6 bases). The CDR3 sequence is 14 residues long. The germline gives CDR1 DFQATT, CDR2 SNEGSKA (reference sequence). Trimming took 3 bases from V and 0 from J, leaving 11 bases between them. The CDR3 coding sequence is TGCAGTGCTAGGGAGGACAGACTGAACACTGAAGCTTTCTTT. Its translation: CSAREDRLNTEAFF.

This clonotype appeared many times. The DNA of the CDR3 is TGCAGTGCTAGACCATATCCGGATACGCAGTATTTT. This sequence encodes CSARPYPDTQYF. The J gene is TRBJ2-3, the V gene TRBV20-1, with unresolved D. This CDR3 spans 12 amino acids. Trimming took 2 bases from V and 6 from J, leaving 9 bases between them. Germline-derived CDR1 and CDR2 are DFQATT and SNEGSKA (reference sequence).

V is TRBV2 and J is TRBJ1-5, with D uncertain. Trimming shortened V by 2 bases and J by 7 bases, and 12 bases separated the two germline ends. Germline values: CDR1 SNHLY, CDR2 FYNNEI. This CDR3 spans 14 amino acids. This chain's CDR3 is CASSEYGISQPQHF. For the CDR3, the DNA is TGTGCCAGCAGTGAATATGGGATAAGCCAGCCCCAGCATTTT. Full variable domain (remainder filled in from reference TRBV2 and TRBJ1-5): EPEVTQTPSHQVTQMGQEVILRCVPISNHLYFYWYRQILGQKVEFLVSFYNNEISEKSEIFDDQFSVERPDGSNFTLKIRSTKLEDSAMYFCASSEYGISQPQHFGDGTRLSIL.

The CDR3 protein is CASSLFSGYGYTF. As DNA, the CDR3 is TGTGCCAGCAGTTTATTTTCAGGCTATGGCTACACCTTC. The chain employs TRBV27 and TRBJ1-2, with D unresolved. V lost 1 base and J lost 4, with 7 bases in between. The CDR3 runs 13 residues. Germline CDR1 reads MNHEY; CDR2 reads SMNVEV (reference sequence).

Only a few counts were recorded for this clonotype. The chain has TRBV2 and TRBJ2-7; maybe TRBD1 (6 bases). Trimming shortened V by 7 bases and J by 3 bases, and 19 bases separated the two germline ends. This CDR3 comprises 15 residues. Per germline, CDR1 SNHLY and CDR2 FYNNEI. The CDR3 region has the DNA TGTGCCAGCACTCCCTTCAGGGGCACTAACTACGAGCAGTACTTC. Translation gives CASTPFRGTNYEQYF.

This clonotype showed up just a few times. V gene TRBV7-6 combines with J gene TRBJ2-7; D is unresolved. CDR1 and CDR2 (germline): SGHVS, FNYEAQ. This CDR3 contains 15 residues. Trimming took off 0 bases at V and 3 bases at J, with 12 bases between the two ends. CDR3 residues: CASSLAPAGVYEQYF. As DNA, the CDR3 is TGTGCCAGCAGCTTAGCACCCGCAGGCGTCTACGAGCAGTACTTC.

The CDR3 sequence is CASSLALGGSSYEQYF. In DNA, the CDR3 is TGCGCCAGCAGCTTGGCCCTCGGGGGCTCGTCCTACGAGCAGTACTTC. The chain combines TRBV5-1 with TRBJ2-7; tentatively, D is TRBD1 or TRBD2 (6 bases each). The V gene's germline CDR1 is SGHRS and CDR2 YFSETQ. V lost 0 bases, J lost 1 base, and 14 bases lay in between. There are 16 residues in the CDR3.

The V gene is TRBV5-6, the J gene TRBJ2-5; 7 bases align to TRBD1. CDR3 length: 15 amino acids. Germline loops: CDR1 SGHDT, CDR2 YYEEEE. Losses at the gene ends were 1 base for V and 3 bases for J; bases not matched to a gene: 6. The CDR3 protein is CASSLFWTGKETQYF. CDR3 DNA sequence: TGTGCCAGCAGCTTGTTTTGGACAGGAAAAGAGACCCAGTACTTC.

This clonotype showed up just a few times. The junction departs from germline at one end; a sequencing error may be responsible. V usage is TRBV15 and J usage is TRBJ2-5; 7 nucleotides line up with TRBD2. This CDR3 contains 11 residues. Germline assignment: CDR1 LNHNV and CDR2 YYDKDF (reference sequence). CDR3 nucleotide sequence: TGTGCCACCAGCACGCGGGAGAACCAGTACTTC. It is translated as CATSTRENQYF.

This clonotype has ten or more counts. The chain recombines TRBV6-1 with TRBJ2-2; 7 bases fit TRBD2. Per the germline V gene, CDR1 is MNHNS and CDR2 is SASEGT. This CDR3 contains 15 residues. V lost 5 bases to trimming and J lost 4 bases; unmatched junction nucleotides: 7. CDR3 in amino acids: CASSLGGWSTGELFF. The CDR3 DNA reads as TGTGCCAGCAGTCTGGGGGGGTGGAGCACCGGGGAGCTGTTTTTT.

In its sample, this clonotype was seen many times. This rearrangement joins TRBV5-1 to TRBJ1-5, with a weak D call TRBD1 (6 bases). With 0 bases removed from V and 4 bases from J, the gap between germline ends came to 26 bases. The length of the CDR3 is 20 residues. Per germline, CDR1 SGHRS and CDR2 YFSETQ. CDR3 sequence: CASSLAYREEGRKGNQPQHF. The CDR3 DNA reads as TGCGCCAGCAGCTTGGCCTACAGGGAGGAAGGGAGGAAAGGGAATCAGCCCCAGCATTTT.

J is TRBJ2-2 and V is TRBV2, with a tentative D call TRBD2 (5 bases). V was trimmed by 5 bases and J by 4 bases, leaving 11 bases between them. The germline CDR1 and CDR2 sequences are SNHLY and FYNNEI. This CDR3 is built from 14 residues. CDR3 nucleotide sequence: TGTGCCAGCAGTACAACTAGAGGCACCGGGGAGCTGTTTTTT. This gives the protein CASSTTRGTGELFF. The full variable domain, in which reference TRBV2 and TRBJ2-2 provide the parts outside the CDR3, is EPEVTQTPSHQVTQMGQEVILRCVPISNHLYFYWYRQILGQKVEFLVSFYNNEISEKSEIFDDQFSVERPDGSNFTLKIRSTKLEDSAMYFCASSTTRGTGELFFGEGSRLTVL.

This clonotype was recorded a few times. CDR3 sequence: CASSFAGSRRNTEAFF. Written as DNA, the CDR3 is TGTGCCAGCAGCTTTGCCGGATCCAGGAGGAACACTGAAGCTTTCTTT. The rearrangement links TRBV5-8 to TRBJ1-1; unclear D gene. V lost 2 bases to trimming and J lost 1 base, with 15 bases between them. Looked up from germline, CDR1 is SGHTS and CDR2 is YDEGEE. This CDR3 spans 16 amino acids.

The J gene is TRBJ2-7, the V gene TRBV20-1; 10 bases align to TRBD2. The CDR3 contains 14 residues. Trimming took 1 base from V and 7 from J; bases not matched to a gene: 7. Per germline, CDR1 DFQATT and CDR2 SNEGSKA (reference sequence). This CDR3 reads CSARGRLAGSEQYF. In nucleotides, the CDR3 is TGCAGTGCTAGAGGGCGACTAGCGGGCTCTGAGCAGTACTTC.

In its sample, this clonotype was seen a few times. V gene TRBV4-2 combines with J gene TRBJ2-7; 12 bases line up with TRBD2. Germline loops: CDR1 LGHNA, CDR2 YNFKEQ. Germline trimming cut 1 base from V and 5 bases from J; bases unmatched to any gene: 3. The CDR3 has 15 amino acids. CDR3 nucleotide sequence: TGTGCCAGCAGCCAAGGACTAGCGGGAGTAAACGAGCAGTACTTC. The encoded protein is CASSQGLAGVNEQYF.

This clonotype was seen a few times. The chain combines TRBV9 with TRBJ2-7; maybe TRBD2 (6 bases). The CDR3 totals 14 residues. Germline V lookup: CDR1 SGDLS, CDR2 YYNGEE. Trimming left V 0 bases short and J 2 bases short, with 9 bases between. Here the CDR3 DNA reads TGTGCCAGCAGCGTAGGCGGGAAAACCTACGAGCAGTACTTC. This gives the protein CASSVGGKTYEQYF.

This chain links TRBV6-5 with TRBJ1-5, with D unclear. V was pared by 2 bases and J by 3 bases, with 14 bases between. Germline V lookup: CDR1 MNHEY, CDR2 SVGAGI. The CDR3 spans 16 residues. CDR3 sequence (DNA): TGTGCCAGCAGTTACGGGAACAGTCCCAACAATCAGCCCCAGCATTTT. It translates to CASSYGNSPNNQPQHF.

Only a few counts were recorded for this clonotype. The CDR3 DNA reads as TGTGCCAGCAGCTTCAGTCCCGGGACTAGCATCGATGAGCAGTTCTTC. Translation: CASSFSPGTSIDEQFF. The genes are TRBV7-9 and TRBJ2-1, with 9 bases that match TRBD2. The CDR3 spans 16 residues. Germline V gene data show CDR1 as SEHNR and CDR2 as FQNEAQ (reference sequence). The trim removed 3 bases at V and 8 bases at J, leaving 11 bases unmatched.

This clonotype has just a few counts. The genes are TRBV7-2 and TRBJ1-2; D possibly corresponds to TRBD1 (6 bases). The CDR3 length is 16 residues. Trimming left V 1 base short and J 5 bases short, with 17 bases between. The germline V gene encodes CDR1 SGHTA and CDR2 FQGNSA. CDR3 sequence: CASSLEGGRGYYGYTF. CDR3 sequence (DNA): TGTGCCAGCAGCTTAGAGGGAGGCAGGGGCTATTATGGCTACACCTTC.

This CDR3 is CASRAGGVLNEQFF. In nucleotides, the CDR3 is TGTGCCAGCCGGGCGGGAGGAGTATTGAATGAGCAGTTCTTC. The rearrangement links TRBV12-3 or TRBV12-4 to TRBJ2-1; 8 bases fit TRBD2. The J segment lost 7 bases and the V segment lost 8 bases, leaving 10 bases of the junction unmatched. This CDR3 contains 14 residues.

The rearrangement links TRBV7-2 to TRBJ2-7; 10 nucleotides agree with TRBD1. Germline loops: CDR1 SGHTA, CDR2 FQGNSA. The CDR3 is 16 residues long. Trimming cost V 5 bases and J 2 bases; bases outside gene matches: 9. CDR3 sequence reads: CASSGRDRGIPYEQYF. DNA of the CDR3: TGTGCCAGCAGCGGCCGGGACAGGGGAATCCCCTACGAGCAGTACTTC.

This clonotype was found a few times. The chain links TRBV5-1 to TRBJ2-1; tentative D call: TRBD1 (6 bases). This CDR3 comprises 13 residues. The germline gives CDR1 SGHRS, CDR2 YFSETQ. V lost 6 bases, J lost 2 bases, and 9 bases lay in between. Written as DNA, the CDR3 is TGCGCCAGCAAGGGGGACCCCTACAATGAGCAGTTCTTC. As protein: CASKGDPYNEQFF.

This clonotype turned up a few times. The chain carries TRBV20-1 and TRBJ2-2; D may correspond to TRBD1 or TRBD2 (6 bases each). The CDR3 is 14 amino acids. V was trimmed by 3 bases and J by 5 bases, leaving 13 bases between them. Germline values: CDR1 DFQATT, CDR2 SNEGSKA (reference sequence). CDR3: CSARPGARTGELFF. The CDR3, as DNA: TGCAGTGCTAGGCCGGGGGCACGGACCGGGGAGCTGTTTTTT.

The rearrangement uses TRBV20-1 and TRBJ1-1, with D hard to call. V lost 5 bases, J lost 1 base, and 11 bases lay in between. This CDR3 is 13 amino acids long. Germline-derived CDR1 and CDR2 are DFQATT and SNEGSKA (reference sequence). DNA of the CDR3: TGCAGTGCTTCCAGAGTTACGAACACTGAAGCTTTCTTT. As protein: CSASRVTNTEAFF.

This clonotype was detected a few times. This chain uses TRBV5-1 with TRBJ2-6, with D uncertain. From germline, CDR1 is SGHRS and CDR2 YFSETQ. CDR3 length equals 15 residues. With 4 bases removed from V and 1 base from J, the gap between germline ends came to 9 bases. The CDR3 sequence is CASSPFASGANVLTF. In DNA, the CDR3 is TGCGCCAGCAGCCCTTTTGCGTCTGGGGCCAACGTCCTGACTTTC.

The V gene is TRBV6-1, the J gene TRBJ1-5; 10 positions agree with TRBD1. CDR1 is MNHNS, CDR2 SASEGT, per germline. V shed 5 bases, J shed 6 bases, and the junction held 7 bases outside the gene matches. This CDR3 region has 15 residues. The CDR3 region is CASSNPGQGSQPQHF. In nucleotides, the CDR3 is TGTGCCAGCAGTAATCCGGGACAGGGGAGTCAGCCCCAGCATTTT.

The genes are TRBV29-1 and TRBJ2-2, with a weak D call TRBD2 (5 bases). Germline V CDR1 and CDR2: SQVTM, ANQGSEA. This CDR3 has 15 amino acids. Trimming shortened V by 3 bases and J by 0 bases, and 11 bases separated the two germline ends. In DNA form, the CDR3 reads TGCAGCGTTGAGTCAGAGGGCGCGAACACCGGGGAGCTGTTTTTT. Protein sequence: CSVESEGANTGELFF.